The rows below give T cell receptor beta chains drawn from one sample of a study of Graves' ophthalmopathy and Graves' hyperthyroidism. Each CDR3 protein is one row after TCRdb ran MiXCR on the multiplex PCR reads. The sample includes around 600,000 distinct CDR3 sequences, under 50% of them seen just once. The sample was peripheral blood. All receptors come from an adult man with Graves' ophthalmopathy. CDR3s include the opening cysteine and the closing phenylalanine or tryptophan. The D gene is left open where the match is weak. The size field is filled for only some rows; it gives once, few, many or a size class.

J gene | V gene | D gene | clone size | CDR3 length | CDR3 protein | CDR3 DNA
TRBJ1-1 | TRBV29-1 | TRBD1 | NA | 12 | CSAWTGGTEAFF | TGCAGCGCGTGGACAGGGGGCACTGAAGCTTTCTTT
TRBJ1-1 | TRBV7-9 | NA | many | 15 | CASSLSGTVGTEAFF | TGTGCCAGCAGCTTATCCGGTACAGTCGGAACTGAAGCTTTCTTT
TRBJ2-7 | TRBV10-3 | TRBD1 | NA | 14 | CAISADRGFYEQYF | TGTGCCATCAGTGCCGACAGGGGGTTCTACGAGCAGTACTTC
TRBJ1-2 | TRBV9 | NA | many | 14 | CASSVEQGLYGYTF | TGTGCCAGCAGCGTAGAGCAGGGCCTATATGGCTACACCTTC
TRBJ2-7 | TRBV5-1 | TRBD2 | NA | 14 | CASSTLAGVGEQYF | TGCGCCAGCAGCACTTTAGCGGGAGTGGGCGAGCAGTACTTC
TRBJ1-4 | TRBV20-1 | NA | once | 13 | CSASSSGGWELFF | TGCAGTGCTAGTTCTAGCGGGGGGTGGGAACTGTTTTTT
TRBJ1-5 | TRBV15 | NA | many | 16 | CATSLTRGGGNQPQHF | TGTGCCACCAGCCTAACCCGAGGGGGTGGCAATCAGCCCCAGCATTTT
TRBJ1-5 | TRBV19 | NA | NA | 14 | CASSMGGSNQPQHF | TGTGCCAGTAGTATGGGGGGGAGCAATCAGCCCCAGCATTTT
TRBJ1-2 | TRBV6-5 | NA | few | 13 | CASTNTGTYGYTF | TGTGCCAGCACCAACACCGGGACATATGGCTACACCTTC
TRBJ1-4 | TRBV10-3 | TRBD1 | NA | 17 | CASNTTGGLVTNEKLFF | TGTGCCAGCAATACGACAGGGGGCTTAGTAACTAATGAAAAACTGTTTTTT
TRBJ2-7 | TRBV4-2 | TRBD2 | NA | 17 | CASSQDLTGLAGYEQYF | TGTGCCAGCAGCCAAGATCTTACGGGACTAGCAGGATACGAGCAGTACTTC
TRBJ1-6 | TRBV19 | NA | NA | 13 | CASSIGQNSPLHF | TGTGCCAGTAGTATAGGGCAGAATTCACCCCTCCACTTT
TRBJ1-3 | TRBV7-6 | NA | many | 15 | CASRSGSFSGNTIYF | TGTGCCAGCCGATCGGGATCTTTCTCTGGAAACACCATATATTTT
TRBJ1-2 | TRBV2 | NA | many | 15 | CASSERGPQYNGYTF | TGTGCCAGCAGTGAGAGGGGCCCTCAATATAATGGCTACACCTTC
TRBJ1-5 | TRBV15 | TRBD1 | NA | 15 | CATSRRGTGETPQHF | TGTGCCACCAGCAGACGGGGGACAGGGGAAACTCCCCAGCATTTT
TRBJ2-5 | TRBV2 | TRBD2 | NA | 18 | CASSLWGVRTGRVGTQYF | TGTGCCAGCAGTTTATGGGGTGTAAGGACGGGGAGGGTTGGTACCCAGTACTTC
TRBJ1-5 | TRBV2 | TRBD1 | NA | 14 | CASRPTSGTETQHF | TGTGCCAGCAGACCGACTAGCGGGACAGAGACCCAGCATTTT
TRBJ1-2 | TRBV29-1 | TRBD1 | NA | 13 | CSATGGKRDGYTF | TGCAGCGCGACAGGGGGCAAGAGGGATGGCTACACCTTC
TRBJ2-5 | TRBV24-1 | TRBD1 | many | 17 | CATSGAPPARDRDPWYF | TGTGCCACCAGTGGGGCCCCCCCTGCCCGGGACAGGGACCCCTGGTACTTC
TRBJ1-1 | TRBV19 | NA | NA | 10 | CASGLGRAFF | TGTGCCAGTGGGCTCGGGAGGGCTTTCTTT
TRBJ1-4 | TRBV25-1 | NA | NA | 16 | CAAYPGRVATNEKLFF | TGTGCCGCCTACCCCGGACGGGTGGCAACTAATGAAAAACTGTTTTTT
TRBJ2-6 | TRBV7-2 | TRBD1 | once | 15 | CASSAGQGAVATEAF | TGTGCCAGCAGCGCAGGACAGGGGGCGGTGGCGACTGAAGCTTTC
TRBJ2-5 | TRBV4-2 | TRBD1 | NA | 15 | CASSQGTGDYNEQYF | TGTGCCAGCAGCCAAGGGACAGGTGACTACAATGAGCAGTACTTC
TRBJ2-2 | TRBV12-3/TRBV12-4 | NA | few | 14 | CASRTYIGSGELFF | TGTGCCAGCCGGACCTATATAGGATCCGGGGAGCTGTTTTTT
TRBJ2-5 | TRBV7-2 | TRBD2 | many | 18 | CASSLGPLGGGIQETQYF | TGTGCCAGCAGCTTAGGACCATTGGGCGGGGGGATACAAGAGACCCAGTACTTC
TRBJ2-5 | TRBV20-1 | TRBD2 | many | 13 | CSAIRTSVETQYF | TGCAGTGCTATCAGGACTAGCGTTGAGACCCAGTACTTC
TRBJ1-1 | TRBV11-1 | TRBD1 | NA | 19 | CASSIRPVRQGRGFTEAFF | TGTGCCAGCAGCATACGCCCCGTACGACAGGGGAGAGGGTTCACTGAAGCTTTCTTT
TRBJ2-5 | TRBV7-8 | NA | NA | 16 | CASSLQGRGTGETQYF | TGTGCCAGCAGCTTACAGGGAAGGGGCACCGGGGAGACCCAGTACTTC
TRBJ1-2 | TRBV6-5 | NA | many | 15 | CASRSGGGVDYGYTF | TGTGCCAGCAGGAGCGGCGGCGGGGTAGACTATGGCTACACCTTC
TRBJ1-5 | TRBV5-8 | NA | many | 12 | CASSLYGQPQHF | TGTGCCAGCAGCTTATATGGGCAGCCCCAGCATTTT
TRBJ2-5 | TRBV7-9 | NA | many | 11 | CASTWGPGRDF | TGTGCCAGCACCTGGGGGCCGGGACGCGACTTC
TRBJ1-5 | TRBV5-6 | TRBD1 | few | 16 | CASSQQGDFGVQPQHF | TGTGCCAGCAGCCAACAGGGGGATTTCGGGGTGCAGCCCCAGCATTTT
TRBJ1-5 | TRBV6-2/TRBV6-3 | NA | NA | 14 | CASRPFGGSQPQHF | TGTGCCAGCAGGCCTTTCGGAGGGAGTCAGCCCCAGCATTTT
TRBJ2-5 | TRBV24-1 | NA | many | 14 | CATSGRGGVETQYF | TGTGCCACCAGCGGCCGAGGAGGGGTGGAGACCCAGTACTTC
TRBJ2-2 | TRBV5-1 | TRBD2 | NA | 15 | CASSLGLAITGELFF | TGCGCCAGCAGCTTGGGACTAGCAATCACCGGGGAGCTGTTTTTT
TRBJ2-5 | TRBV12-3/TRBV12-4 | NA | NA | 14 | CASSSRDLQETQYF | TGTGCCAGCAGTTCCCGGGACTTACAAGAGACCCAGTACTTC
TRBJ1-5 | TRBV19 | NA | once | 15 | CASSIGGHVQQPQHF | TGTGCCAGTAGTATAGGTGGACACGTTCAACAGCCCCAGCATTTT
TRBJ2-7 | TRBV19 | NA | few | 16 | CASSTTTDLSSYEQYF | TGTGCCAGTAGTACCACGACAGATTTAAGCTCCTACGAGCAGTACTTC
TRBJ1-6 | TRBV7-2 | TRBD1 | many | 14 | CASSPGQANSPLHF | TGTGCCAGCAGCCCGGGACAGGCTAATTCACCCCTCCACTTT
TRBJ1-4 | TRBV12-3/TRBV12-4 | NA | NA | 15 | CASGLGGSTNEKLFF | TGTGCTAGTGGTTTGGGGGGCTCAACTAATGAAAAACTGTTTTTT
TRBJ1-6 | TRBV6-2/TRBV6-3 | TRBD1 | NA | 14 | CASSTDRTGSPLHF | TGTGCCAGCAGCACTGACAGGACAGGATCACCCCTCCACTTT
TRBJ2-5 | TRBV15 | NA | NA | 13 | CATSGGREETQYF | TGTGCCACCAGCGGGGGTAGGGAAGAGACCCAGTACTTC
TRBJ2-7 | TRBV7-3 | NA | once | 14 | CASSLVREGGEQYF | TGTGCCAGCAGCCTGGTCAGGGAAGGTGGCGAGCAGTACTTC
TRBJ2-2 | TRBV2 | TRBD2 | many | 14 | CASSGGGEAGELFF | TGTGCCAGCAGTGGGGGGGGAGAGGCCGGGGAGCTGTTTTTT
TRBJ2-1 | TRBV5-1 | NA | NA | 12 | CASSLDENEQFF | TGCGCCAGCAGCTTGGACGAGAATGAGCAGTTCTTC
TRBJ2-5 | TRBV6-1 | TRBD2 | NA | 15 | CASSIGSGTGETQYF | TGTGCCAGCAGTATCGGTAGCGGGACCGGAGAGACCCAGTACTTC
TRBJ1-2 | TRBV7-2 | NA | many | 16 | CASSTYLRDTTYGYTF | TGTGCCAGCAGCACCTACCTCCGGGACACCACATATGGCTACACCTTC
TRBJ1-1 | TRBV10-2 | TRBD1 | many | 15 | CASSDEQGKGTEAFF | TGCGCCAGCAGTGATGAACAGGGGAAGGGCACTGAAGCTTTCTTT
TRBJ2-7 | TRBV29-1 | NA | many | 15 | CSQRYDDRFYYEQYF | TGCAGCCAACGGTACGACGACAGGTTCTACTACGAGCAGTACTTC
TRBJ1-2 | TRBV12-3/TRBV12-4 | NA | many | 12 | CASSLGPHGYTF | TGTGCCAGCAGTTTAGGGCCGCATGGCTACACCTTC
TRBJ2-5 | TRBV7-3 | NA | many | 15 | CASSLVGAVGETQYF | TGTGCCAGCAGCTTAGTCGGGGCTGTAGGAGAGACCCAGTACTTC
TRBJ2-5 | TRBV19 | NA | NA | 16 | CASSIGSGGIRETQYF | TGTGCCAGTAGTATAGGGTCGGGCGGGATTCGGGAGACCCAGTACTTC
TRBJ2-5 | TRBV7-2 | TRBD2 | many | 16 | CASSPQTSGGWETQYF | TGTGCCAGCAGCCCCCAGACTAGCGGGGGGTGGGAGACCCAGTACTTC